Listed below are T cell receptor beta chains from one sample, sequenced in a study of identical twins. Each CDR3 protein gets one entry after TCRdb re-called the 5' RACE reads with MiXCR. The data show some 560,000 distinct CDR3 sequences, with 9.6% seen just once and 3% held by the top ten. These records were also assigned to another study, of yellow fever vaccine responses in identical twins.

The specimen was PBMCs. The receptors derive from a woman aged 18-29 years in good health. CDR3s include the opening cysteine and the closing phenylalanine or tryptophan. Each record gives: V gene, clone size, CDR3 protein. Clone size is not always given. Where it is, it says once, few, many or a class for expanded clones.

v_gene: TRBV29-1; abundance: few; CDR3aa: CSVYRGDMNTEAFF
v_gene: TRBV7-2; abundance: many; CDR3aa: CASSAGQANTGELFF
v_gene: TRBV20-1; abundance: once; CDR3aa: CSARDSRGGNRDTQYF
v_gene: TRBV6-1; abundance: many; CDR3aa: CASMRDRTNTGELFF
v_gene: TRBV12-5; abundance: .; CDR3aa: CASSFSKKGGTPSPGELFF
v_gene: TRBV6-2/TRBV6-3; abundance: .; CDR3aa: CAGSYSRDNSEQFF
v_gene: TRBV9; abundance: few; CDR3aa: CASSRDPVGPDTQYF
v_gene: TRBV18; abundance: many; CDR3aa: CASSPPDTEPGGYTF
v_gene: TRBV12-3/TRBV12-4; abundance: many; CDR3aa: CASSRSGGEQFF
v_gene: TRBV6-2/TRBV6-3; abundance: few; CDR3aa: CASTASYNEQFF
v_gene: TRBV20-1; abundance: .; CDR3aa: CSAGPKNIQYF
v_gene: TRBV6-1; abundance: .; CDR3aa: CASSQARDKNIQYF
v_gene: TRBV12-3/TRBV12-4; abundance: many; CDR3aa: CASSLGRNSNQPQHF
v_gene: TRBV6-2/TRBV6-3; abundance: .; CDR3aa: CASSRTFNTGELFF
v_gene: TRBV7-3; abundance: .; CDR3aa: CASSLTRGGHEQFF
v_gene: TRBV11-2; abundance: many; CDR3aa: CASSFGTTYEQYF
v_gene: TRBV20-1; abundance: .; CDR3aa: CSARSGYGYTF
v_gene: TRBV5-6; abundance: many; CDR3aa: CASSLASAHSNQPQHF
v_gene: TRBV5-1; abundance: .; CDR3aa: CASRDIAGYNEQFF
v_gene: TRBV5-1; abundance: many; CDR3aa: CASSSTSPGELFF
v_gene: TRBV12-3/TRBV12-4; abundance: many; CDR3aa: CASSSMTGTYEQYF
v_gene: TRBV20-1; abundance: few; CDR3aa: CSAHTTDLNTGELFF
v_gene: TRBV27; abundance: .; CDR3aa: CASIIFYEQYF